This record covers a single T cell receptor (beta chain). This record belongs to a study of technical replicates of blood from several donors. Here immunoSEQ multiplex PCR was the method, and the copy in TCRdb shows in-frame clones only, minus some. The sample consists of tens of thousands of clones, about 93% of them appearing once. The CDR3 consists of 15 residues. The V gene's germline CDR1 is ENHRY and CDR2 SYGVKD. With 2 bases removed from V and 0 bases from J, the gap between germline ends came to 10 bases. The source of this sequence is a human donor in good health. Some clones in this sample may be carry-over from other donors' samples. The sample comprised PBMCs. This chain joins TRBV10-3 and TRBJ1-2; tentatively, D is TRBD1 (5 bases). Written as DNA, the CDR3 is TGTGCCATCAGTGAGCTGCAGGGCGCTAACTATGGCTACACCTTC. Protein: CAISELQGANYGYTF.